The 5 T cell receptor beta chains reported below all come from one sample, sequenced in a study of T cell repertoires in cytomegalovirus infection. Each CDR3 protein is one row after TCRdb ran MiXCR on the reads. The sample holds just under 500,000 distinct CDR3 sequences; around 30% are singletons and the top ten take 15% to 20%. These receptors' antigens are unknown. This specimen was cultured PBMCs, taken from culture after CMV antigen stimulation. The source of these receptors is a human donor in good health (CMV status not recorded). Some clones in this sample may be carry-over from other donors' samples.

In this sample, this clonotype turned up a few times. The CDR3, as DNA: TGCGCCAGCAGCCAAGGCCCACTAGCGGGAGGGCTGTATGAGCAGTTCTTC. It yields the protein CASSQGPLAGGLYEQFF. The chain couples TRBV4-1 to TRBJ2-1, with 13 positions matching TRBD2. This CDR3 is 17 amino acids long. V lost 1 base and J lost 8; bases outside the gene matches: 8. The germline gives CDR1 MGHRA, CDR2 YSYEKL.

This clonotype has more than one count but fewer than ten. The chain combines TRBV7-9 with TRBJ2-7; TRBD2 is a possible D gene (6 bases). There are 15 residues in the CDR3. Germline V gene sequence: CDR1 SEHNR, CDR2 FQNEAQ (reference sequence). V was trimmed by 5 bases and J by 7 bases, leaving 21 bases between them. The CDR3, as DNA: TGTGCCAGCAGCCACCCGGGACTGCTGGCGGGTGAGCAGTACTTC. Protein: CASSHPGLLAGEQYF.

This chain links TRBV7-6 with TRBJ1-1, with D maybe TRBD1 (6 bases). Trimming pared 5 bases from V and 4 bases from J, leaving 14 bases between. Germline loops: CDR1 SGHVS, CDR2 FNYEAQ. This CDR3 has 14 residues. The CDR3 loop is CASSEGSGATEAFF. DNA of the CDR3: TGTGCCAGCAGCGAAGGGTCAGGGGCCACTGAAGCTTTCTTT.

The V gene is TRBV6-2 or TRBV6-3, the J gene TRBJ2-1; D not certain. This CDR3 contains 14 residues. V was cut by 4 bases and J by 9 bases, with 16 bases left in between. Germline CDR1 and CDR2: MNHEY and SVGEGT. The CDR3 sequence: CASSSTLGGIEQFF. CDR3 coding DNA: TGTGCCAGCAGTTCCACGTTGGGTGGGATTGAGCAGTTCTTC.

The gene calls are TRBV27 and TRBJ2-1, with TRBD2 matching 8 bases. The CDR3 has 15 amino acids. Germline V gene lookup returns CDR1 MNHEY and CDR2 SMNVEV (reference sequence). The V gene end was trimmed by 4 bases and the J gene end by 7 bases; junction bases not matched to a gene: 9. The CDR3 loop reads CASSSPGLVPNEQFF. Written as DNA, the CDR3 is TGTGCCAGCAGTTCCCCGGGACTAGTCCCTAATGAGCAGTTCTTC.